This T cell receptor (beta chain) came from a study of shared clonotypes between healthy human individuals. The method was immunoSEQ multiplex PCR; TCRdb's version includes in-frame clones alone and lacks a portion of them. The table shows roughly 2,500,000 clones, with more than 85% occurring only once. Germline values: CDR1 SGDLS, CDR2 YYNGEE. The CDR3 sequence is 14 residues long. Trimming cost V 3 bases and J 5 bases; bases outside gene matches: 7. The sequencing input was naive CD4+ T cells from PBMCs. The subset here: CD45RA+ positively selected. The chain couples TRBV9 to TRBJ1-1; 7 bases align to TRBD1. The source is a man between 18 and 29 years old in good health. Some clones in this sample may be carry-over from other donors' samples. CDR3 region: CASSGPGGWTEAFF. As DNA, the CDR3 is TGTGCCAGCAGCGGACCAGGGGGTTGGACTGAAGCTTTCTTT.